The 21 T cell receptor beta chains below all came from one sample that was sequenced in a study of T cell responses to AZD1222 COVID-19 vaccine. Measured with immunoSEQ multiplex PCR; TCRdb has only the in-frame clones, and not every one. The repertoire has some 150,000 clones, just over 90% of them found once; the top ten carry 3.5% to 5%. Material: peripheral blood, obtained on day 0 of AZD1222 vaccination. These receptors were taken from an adult in good health.

The chain recombines TRBV2 with TRBJ1-5, with D hard to call. Trimming removed 4 bases from V and 0 bases from J, with 10 bases in between. The CDR3 contains 15 residues. Germline V gene sequence: CDR1 SNHLY, CDR2 FYNNEI. CDR3 region: CASSVQTSSNQPQHF. Written as DNA, the CDR3 is TGTGCCAGCAGTGTACAGACAAGTAGCAATCAGCCCCAGCATTTT.

The chain is built from TRBV6-5 and TRBJ1-2; D possibly corresponds to TRBD1 (5 bases). Germline V gives CDR1 MNHEY, CDR2 SVGAGI. The CDR3 is 13 residues long. Trimming removed 0 bases at V and 6 bases at J, with 8 bases between. The CDR3 coding sequence is TGTGCCAGCAGTTACTCAAGGGGTGATGGCTACACCTTC. It encodes CASSYSRGDGYTF.

V and J are TRBV10-1 and TRBJ2-7; D gene ambiguous. V lost 10 bases and J 6 bases, leaving 13 bases between the germline ends. Germline CDR1 reads WNHNN; CDR2 reads SYGVQD (reference sequence). The CDR3 runs to 11 residues. The CDR3 DNA reads as TGCGCCACTGGCGTTGGGTTCGAGCAGTACTTC. Its protein product is CATGVGFEQYF.

The chain joins TRBV11-2 to TRBJ2-1, with 8 bases identical to TRBD2. V was clipped by 5 bases and J by 0 bases; unmatched bases: 3. The CDR3 loop spans 15 amino acids. Looked up from germline, CDR1 is SGHAT and CDR2 is FQNNGV. The CDR3 loop reads CASSLAGGSYNEQFF. The DNA of the CDR3 is TGTGCCAGCAGCCTAGCGGGTGGCTCCTACAATGAGCAGTTCTTC. Combining the CDR3 with reference TRBV11-2 and TRBJ2-1 gives the whole variable domain EAGVAQSPRYKIIEKRQSVAFWCNPISGHATLYWYQQILGQGPKLLIQFQNNGVVDDSQLPKDRFSAERLKGVDSTLKIQPAKLEDSAVYLCASSLAGGSYNEQFFGPGTRLTVL.

With regard to this clone: A junction boundary mismatches the germline segment, possibly from a read error. The rearrangement links TRBV14 to TRBJ2-7; a weak D match, TRBD1 (6 bases). Germline V gene sequence: CDR1 SGHDN, CDR2 FVKESK. The CDR3 sequence is 14 residues long. The CDR3 DNA reads TGTGCCAGCAGTCAAGGTCAGGGGAGCAGGGAGCAGTACTTC. Amino acids: CASSQGQGSREQYF.

This clone has just one count. The chain employs TRBV7-9 and TRBJ1-2, with D unresolved. V lost 5 bases, J lost 8 bases, and 9 bases lay in between. The CDR3 has 11 residues. Germline lookup yields CDR1 SEHNR and CDR2 FQNEAQ (reference sequence). The CDR3 sequence: CASSLERGYTF. DNA for the CDR3: TGTGCCAGCAGCCTTGAACGCGGCTACACCTTC.

This clone was seen just once. The chain carries TRBV7-6 and TRBJ1-4; no definite D call. Per the germline V gene, CDR1 is SGHVS and CDR2 is FNYEAQ. Trimming removed 5 bases from V and 3 bases from J, with 13 bases in between. The CDR3 is 15 amino acids. The CDR3 loop is CASSNRDPSNEKLFF. Here the CDR3 DNA reads TGTGCCAGCAGCAACCGTGACCCTTCTAATGAAAAACTGTTTTTT.

The chain employs TRBV19 and TRBJ2-7; 10 nucleotides line up with TRBD2. Germline trimming cut 10 bases from V and 3 bases from J; bases unmatched to any gene: 6. The CDR3 covers 13 residues. Germline CDR1 LNHDA, CDR2 SQIVND (reference sequence). CDR3 coding DNA: TGTGCCACCACCGGACTAGCGGACTACGAGCAGTACTTC. This codes for CATTGLADYEQYF.

The V gene is TRBV6-5, the J gene TRBJ1-2, with a weak D call TRBD1 (5 bases). Germline assignment: CDR1 MNHEY and CDR2 SVGAGI. The CDR3 covers 14 residues. The V end lost 3 bases, the J end lost 3 bases, and 11 bases lay between the germline ends. The CDR3 nucleotides are TGTGCCAGCAGTTATGGGCGCAGGGACTATGGCTACACCTTC. Translating it yields CASSYGRRDYGYTF.

The V and J genes are TRBV19 and TRBJ1-2; 8 nucleotides align to TRBD1. There are 15 residues in the CDR3. CDR1 LNHDA and CDR2 SQIVND come from the germline V gene (reference sequence). V gave up 8 bases and J gave up 6 bases; unmatched junction bases: 14. CDR3 residues: CASSASGQGYNGYTF. The CDR3 DNA is TGTGCCAGTTCTGCCTCCGGACAGGGTTACAATGGCTACACCTTC.

The chain employs TRBV14 and TRBJ1-2; D call uncertain. The length of the CDR3 is 13 residues. Looked up from germline, CDR1 is SGHDN and CDR2 is FVKESK. Trimming shortened V by 3 bases and J by 4 bases, and 9 bases separated the two germline ends. For the CDR3, the DNA is TGTGCCAGCAGCCACACGAGACTCTATGGCTACACCTTC. It encodes CASSHTRLYGYTF.

This chain connects TRBV4-1 to TRBJ2-5; no definite D call. This CDR3 region has 14 residues. Germline assignment: CDR1 MGHRA and CDR2 YSYEKL. The ends were cut back, 0 bases at V and 5 bases at J, with 10 bases in the middle. The CDR3 sequence: CASSQEETWETQYF. As DNA, the CDR3 is TGCGCCAGCAGCCAAGAGGAAACATGGGAGACCCAGTACTTC.

This clone was counted a single time. The chain links TRBV5-1 to TRBJ1-2; weak D call: TRBD1 (5 bases). The germline CDR1 and CDR2 sequences are SGHRS and YFSETQ. This CDR3 contains 14 residues. Deletions cut 5 bases from V and 2 bases from J, with 13 bases between. CDR3 amino acids: CASSQGEPNYGYTF. DNA of the CDR3: TGCGCCAGCAGTCAGGGTGAACCAAACTATGGCTACACCTTC.

This chain uses TRBV12-3 or TRBV12-4 with TRBJ2-1; D not resolved. The CDR3 loop spans 12 amino acids. The V end lost 5 bases, the J end lost 5 bases, and 7 bases lay between the germline ends. This CDR3 reads CASSPENNEQFF. The CDR3 DNA follows: TGTGCCAGCAGTCCCGAGAACAATGAGCAGTTCTTC.

The chain recombines TRBV4-1 with TRBJ1-2; D not resolved. This CDR3 spans 14 amino acids. The germline gives CDR1 MGHRA, CDR2 YSYEKL. V shed 1 base and J shed 2 bases, with 8 bases lying between them. CDR3 residues: CASSQGKQNYGYTF. The CDR3, as DNA: TGCGCCAGCAGCCAAGGTAAACAGAACTATGGCTACACCTTC.

The V call is TRBV24-1, the J call TRBJ1-2; tentative D call: TRBD1 (6 bases). V lost 5 bases and J 3 bases, leaving 12 bases between the germline ends. From germline, CDR1 is KGHDR and CDR2 SFDVKD. The CDR3 is made up of 14 amino acids. In DNA, the CDR3 is TGTGCCACCAGTGCAGCAGGGGACGACTATGGCTACACCTTC. Translated, it gives CATSAAGDDYGYTF.

The rearrangement links TRBV28 to TRBJ1-1, with TRBD1 as a possible D gene (5 bases). The germline gives CDR1 MDHEN, CDR2 SYDVKM. This CDR3 has 14 residues. Trimming cost V 6 bases and J 5 bases, with 16 bases left between them. DNA of the CDR3: TGTGCCAGCAGAGGGTGGGGGACGACAACTGAAGCTTTCTTT. Amino acid sequence: CASRGWGTTTEAFF.

The J gene is TRBJ2-2, the V gene TRBV18; weak D call: TRBD2 (5 bases). Trimming cost V 2 bases and J 7 bases, with 11 bases left between them. The CDR3 is made up of 14 amino acids. The germline gives CDR1 KGHSH, CDR2 LQKENI. The CDR3 sequence is CASSPDRDFGELFF. Written as DNA, the CDR3 is TGTGCCAGCTCACCAGACCGGGATTTCGGGGAGCTGTTTTTT.

This clone was recorded only once. The chain employs TRBV10-3 and TRBJ1-1, with TRBD1 as a possible D gene (6 bases). Trimming removed 6 bases at V and 1 base at J, with 12 bases between. The CDR3 covers 14 residues. Germline values: CDR1 ENHRY, CDR2 SYGVKD. CDR3: CAIRNREGNTEAFF. The CDR3 coding sequence is TGTGCCATCAGAAACAGGGAGGGGAACACTGAAGCTTTCTTT.

The V call is TRBV19, the J call TRBJ1-6; D unresolved. Trimming removed 8 bases from V and 6 bases from J, with 17 bases in between. This CDR3 contains 15 residues. Germline values: CDR1 LNHDA, CDR2 SQIVND (reference sequence). Written as DNA, the CDR3 is TGTGCCAGTGCCTCCCGTACAGCGCTTAATTCACCCCTCCACTTT. It encodes CASASRTALNSPLHF.

The V and J genes are TRBV6-5 and TRBJ2-7; 9 nucleotides line up with TRBD2. With V trimmed by 0 bases and J by 2 bases, 5 bases remained unmatched. CDR1 is MNHEY and CDR2 is SVGAGI in the germline V gene. CDR3 length equals 16 residues. The CDR3 loop reads CASSYSWREGTYEQYF. The DNA for the CDR3 is TGTGCCAGCAGTTACTCTTGGCGGGAGGGCACCTACGAGCAGTACTTC.